A single sample is the source of the 15 T cell receptor beta chains below, sequenced in a study of STAT5B mutations in CD4+ large granular lymphocyte leukemia (dated by TCRdb to between 2020 and 2023). Libraries were constructed by the immunoSEQ multiplex PCR assay. This is the immuneACCESS table as TCRdb keeps it, with only in-frame sequences that have V and J called. A part of the clones is gone; compared with another copy, unresolved V genes explain less than half, and the rest is unexplained. Within this sample are about 35,000 clones, with approximately 71% of them counted one time only. Clones ranked in the top ten supply about 1.8% of the sample. The sequenced sample consisted of CD4+ T cells from blood buffy coats. All receptors derive from a human donor in good health.

The chain has TRBV7-9 and TRBJ1-4; D may be TRBD1 (6 bases). There are 14 residues in the CDR3. Trimming cost V 5 bases and J 5 bases, with 12 bases left between them. Germline lookup yields CDR1 SEHNR and CDR2 FQNEAQ (reference sequence). The CDR3 DNA reads TGTGCCAGCAGCGGACAGCTTCTCAATGAAAAACTGTTTTTT. Its protein product is CASSGQLLNEKLFF.

In this sample, this clone turned up once. The genes are TRBV10-2 and TRBJ2-3, with 8 bases lining up with TRBD1. After removal of 4 bases from V and 2 bases from J, the junction contained 5 bases not matched to a gene. CDR1 is WSHSY and CDR2 is SAAADI in the germline V gene. The CDR3 sequence is 15 residues long. As DNA, the CDR3 is TGCGCCAGCAGTGCAGGGACAGGATTCACAGATACGCAGTATTTT. Its protein product is CASSAGTGFTDTQYF.

A few counts support this clone. V gene TRBV23-1 combines with J gene TRBJ1-4; D not resolved. TRBV23-1 carries the ORF label, with uncertain function. The CDR3 has 13 amino acids. Trimming pared 8 bases from V and 0 bases from J, leaving 7 bases between. Written as DNA, the CDR3 is TGCGCCAGCCCCCAGGCAACTAATGAAAAACTGTTTTTT. It yields the protein CASPQATNEKLFF.

The chain employs TRBV6-5 and TRBJ1-4; D gene unclear. The CDR3 has 14 residues. Germline V gene lookup returns CDR1 MNHEY and CDR2 SVGAGI. V gave up 5 bases and J gave up 7 bases, with 14 bases separating them. CDR3 sequence reads: CASSRTREGEKLFF. CDR3 sequence (DNA): TGTGCCAGCAGTAGAACAAGGGAGGGTGAAAAACTGTTTTTT.

The count of this clone is one. This rearrangement joins TRBV6-5 to TRBJ1-1, with TRBD1 matching over 8 bases. CDR3 size: 15 residues. V shed 7 bases, J shed 4 bases, and the junction held 11 bases outside the gene matches. Germline lookup yields CDR1 MNHEY and CDR2 SVGAGI. This CDR3 reads CASNSGGLFGTEAFF. The DNA of the CDR3 is TGTGCCAGCAATTCAGGGGGCCTCTTTGGCACTGAAGCTTTCTTT.

The chain uses TRBV10-1 and TRBJ2-5; a possible D gene is TRBD2 (5 bases). The CDR3 is 13 residues long. The ends were cut back, 4 bases at V and 5 bases at J, with 11 bases in the middle. Germline-derived CDR1 and CDR2 are WNHNN and SYGVQD (reference sequence). CDR3 protein: CASSALRGETQYF. In nucleotides, the CDR3 is TGCGCCAGCAGTGCTCTACGCGGGGAGACCCAGTACTTC.

The chain combines TRBV4-3 with TRBJ1-2; 8 nucleotides match TRBD1. CDR3 length equals 16 residues. J gave up 6 bases and V 0 bases, and 9 bases lay outside the gene matches. CDR1 and CDR2 from the germline V gene are LGHNA and YSLEER. The CDR3 DNA sequence: TGCGCCAGCAGCCAAGAAGTTCAGGACAGGGCCCATGGCTACACCTTC. Translation: CASSQEVQDRAHGYTF.

In this sample, this clone turned up a few times. The rearrangement uses TRBV11-2 and TRBJ1-5, with TRBD1 matching 10 bases. There are 16 residues in the CDR3. V shed 4 bases, J shed 3 bases, and the junction held 6 bases outside the gene matches. Germline V gene lookup returns CDR1 SGHAT and CDR2 FQNNGV. The CDR3 nucleotides are TGTGCCAGCAGCTCCGGGACAGGGGCCTTCAATCAGCCCCAGCATTTT. Its protein product is CASSSGTGAFNQPQHF.

The chain links TRBV6-5 to TRBJ2-1; maybe TRBD2 (6 bases). CDR3 length: 15 amino acids. Trimming shortened V by 10 bases and J by 1 base, and 17 bases separated the two germline ends. Germline V lookup: CDR1 MNHEY, CDR2 SVGAGI. CDR3 loop: CATRKPGLSYNEQFF. The CDR3 DNA reads as TGTGCCACCAGGAAGCCGGGACTTTCCTACAATGAGCAGTTCTTC.

The chain joins TRBV19 to TRBJ1-1, with D possibly being TRBD1 (5 bases). The CDR3 is made up of 16 amino acids. The germline CDR1 and CDR2 sequences are LNHDA and SQIVND (reference sequence). With 3 bases removed from V and 0 bases from J, the gap between germline ends came to 14 bases. The CDR3 bases are TGTGCCAGTAGTATTTTGGCAGGGCTCATGAACACTGAAGCTTTCTTT. Translating gives CASSILAGLMNTEAFF.

V is TRBV5-1 and J is TRBJ2-5; D uncertain. Per the germline V gene, CDR1 is SGHRS and CDR2 is YFSETQ. V was trimmed by 1 base and J by 4 bases, leaving 8 bases between them. CDR3 size: 13 residues. Written as DNA, the CDR3 is TGCGCCAGCAGCTTGCGGAGTTCAGAGACCCAGTACTTC. It codes for CASSLRSSETQYF. The variable domain in full, with the rest retrieved from reference TRBV5-1 and TRBJ2-5, is KAGVTQTPRYLIKTRGQQVTLSCSPISGHRSVSWYQQTPGQGLQFLFEYFSETQRNKGNFPGRFSGRQFSNSRSEMNVSTLELGDSALYLCASSLRSSETQYFGPGTRLLVL.

This chain joins TRBV5-1 and TRBJ1-1; D gene unclear. V lost 2 bases and J 4 bases, leaving 12 bases between the germline ends. Germline V CDR1 and CDR2: SGHRS, YFSETQ. This CDR3 comprises 14 residues. CDR3 coding DNA: TGCGCCAGCAGCTTAGGGTTTGGGAGCACTGAAGCTTTCTTT. It yields the protein CASSLGFGSTEAFF.

The J gene is TRBJ1-1, the V gene TRBV4-3; 8 bases map to TRBD1. The CDR3 runs 15 residues. V was clipped by 0 bases and J by 5 bases; unmatched bases: 5. The V gene's germline CDR1 is LGHNA and CDR2 YSLEER. For the CDR3, the DNA is TGCGCCAGCAGCCAAGATCCCACAGGGGGGACTGAAGCTTTCTTT. Translation gives CASSQDPTGGTEAFF.

This chain uses TRBV5-1 with TRBJ2-3, with a possible D match to TRBD1 (5 bases). This CDR3 has 14 amino acids. V was clipped by 4 bases and J by 4 bases, with 13 bases between them. Germline V gene sequence: CDR1 SGHRS, CDR2 YFSETQ. The CDR3 nucleotides are TGCGCCAGCAGCCCAGTGATACAGGCAGATACGCAGTATTTT. Translation gives CASSPVIQADTQYF.

V and J are TRBV19 and TRBJ1-2; D is uncertain. The germline CDR1 and CDR2 sequences are LNHDA and SQIVND (reference sequence). This CDR3 is built from 13 residues. Trimming removed 6 bases at V and 2 bases at J, with 10 bases between. CDR3 protein: CASRNTENYGYTF. CDR3 nucleotide sequence: TGTGCCAGTAGAAATACCGAGAACTATGGCTACACCTTC.